This T cell receptor beta chain was recorded in a study of T-cell memory formation after mild COVID-19. In its sample, this clonotype was seen a few times. The antigen is unknown. Findings and limits, study-wide: CD8+ contracting clones occupied EMRA, while CD4+ ones occupied mainly CM and EM. Detection of some responders pre-infection suggested pre-existing cross-reactive memory T cells participated.

Germline V gives CDR1 LNHNV, CDR2 YYDKDF (reference sequence). This CDR3 has 14 amino acids. Trimming pared 3 bases from V and 5 bases from J, leaving 13 bases between. TCRdb reanalysed the 5' RACE reads using MiXCR and keeps one entry per CDR3 protein. The sample holds 120,000 to 150,000 distinct CDR3 sequences, approximately 21% seen once. The sequenced sample was PBMCs or a T cell subset sorted from them (not recorded which). The chain employs TRBV15 and TRBJ2-5, with D perhaps assigned TRBD1 or TRBD2 (6 bases each). The source is an adult woman who had mild COVID-19 (a few samples of this study predate the infection). Cell type and time point are not known. The CDR3 protein is CATSRPGGGETQYF. CDR3 in DNA: TGTGCCACCAGCAGGCCCGGGGGCGGTGAGACCCAGTACTTC.